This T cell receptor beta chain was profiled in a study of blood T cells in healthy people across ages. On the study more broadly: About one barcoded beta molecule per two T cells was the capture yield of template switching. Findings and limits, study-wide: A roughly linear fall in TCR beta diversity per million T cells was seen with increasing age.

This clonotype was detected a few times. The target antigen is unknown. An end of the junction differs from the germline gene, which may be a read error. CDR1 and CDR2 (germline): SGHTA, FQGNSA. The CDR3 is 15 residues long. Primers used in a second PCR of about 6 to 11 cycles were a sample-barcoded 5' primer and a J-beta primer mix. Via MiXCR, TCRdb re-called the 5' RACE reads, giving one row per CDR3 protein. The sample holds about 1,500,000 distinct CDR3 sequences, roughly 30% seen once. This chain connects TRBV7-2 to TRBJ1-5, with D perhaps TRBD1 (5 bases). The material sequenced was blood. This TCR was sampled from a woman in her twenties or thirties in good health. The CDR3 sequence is CAGSLAGGTNQPQHF. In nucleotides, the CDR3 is TGTGCCGGCAGCTTAGCGGGGGGAACCAATCAGCCCCAGCATTTT.